This T cell receptor beta chain came from a study of T cells in Graves' hyperthyroidism and ophthalmopathy. Overall study findings and caveats: Stable hyperthyroidism was separated from ophthalmopathy by a model based on 13 V-J features.

TCR beta CDR3 regions were amplified from RNA. RT-PCR in the first round (using the HTBI primer set) targeted the TCR CDR3. TCRdb re-derived calls from the multiplex PCR reads in MiXCR, one entry per CDR3 protein. This sample has hundreds of thousands of distinct CDR3 sequences, with less than 25% found just once. The study left out patients who had uncontrolled infection, other autoimmune disease, pregnancy or lactation. The PBMCs had their origin in roughly 10 ml of fresh peripheral blood. About this clonotype itself: What it binds is unknown. Given a much more abundant clone one base away, this may be a read error.

Trimming pared 8 bases from V and 11 bases from J, leaving 20 bases between. The germline V gene encodes CDR1 SGHTA and CDR2 FQGNSA. This CDR3 contains 13 residues. The TCR was taken from a man younger than 45 with Graves' ophthalmopathy. The gene calls are TRBV7-2 and TRBJ2-3; possibly TRBD1 or TRBD2 for D (6 bases each). The specimen sequenced was blood. Written as DNA, the CDR3 is TGTGCCAGCGGTCGGTCTAGCGCACAGGGGCAGTATTTT. Its translation: CASGRSSAQGQYF.